The next 19 T cell receptor beta chains were all read from a single sample in a study of post-analysis software for immune sequencing data. Whole-study findings and limits: When patients were compared with controls, about five TRBV segments were more frequent, TRBV5-6, TRBV5-1 and TRBV20-1 among them.

The antigens for these receptors are not known. Unique molecular identifiers were built into the TCR beta cDNA libraries. TCRdb reprocessed the PCR reads with MiXCR, giving one entry per CDR3 protein. The table shows around 770,000 distinct CDR3 sequences, with 40% to 55% occurring only once. The source material was blood. These receptors were collected from a girl aged 10 to 17 with multiple sclerosis.

The V and J genes are TRBV11-1 and TRBJ2-5, with TRBD1 identical over 9 bases. The J call is uncertain, as TRBJ2-7 better fits the DNA end. The CDR3 totals 16 residues. Germline CDR1 is SGHAT and CDR2 is FQDESV (reference sequence). The CDR3 here is CASSWGLRDREYEQYF. The CDR3 region has the DNA TGTGCCAGCAGCTGGGGACTCCGGGACAGGGAGTACGAGCAGTACTTC.

The count of this clonotype is one. This rearrangement joins TRBV4-1 to TRBJ1-1; maybe TRBD1 (6 bases). The germline V gene encodes CDR1 MGHRA and CDR2 YSYEKL. V lost 0 bases and J 1 base, leaving 9 bases between the germline ends. The CDR3 has 15 residues. CDR3 loop: CASSQEWGANTEAFF. The CDR3 DNA reads as TGCGCCAGCAGCCAAGAGTGGGGGGCGAACACTGAAGCTTTCTTT.

The chain is built from TRBV5-1 and TRBJ1-1; D is uncertain. This CDR3 region has 15 residues. The V gene's germline CDR1 is SGHRS and CDR2 YFSETQ. Trimming left V 3 bases short and J 1 base short, with 13 bases between. This CDR3 is CASSSLLGENTEAFF. CDR3 in DNA: TGCGCCAGCAGCTCCCTGCTCGGGGAGAACACTGAAGCTTTCTTT.

The V gene is TRBV7-2, the J gene TRBJ2-7; the match to TRBD2 covers 14 bases. CDR1 is SGHTA, CDR2 FQGNSA, per germline. J gave up 4 bases and V 5 bases, and 7 bases lay outside the gene matches. The CDR3 has 16 amino acids. CDR3 DNA: TGTGCCAGCAGCCCACCTAGACTAGCGGGGGGGTACGAGCAGTACTTC. It codes for CASSPPRLAGGYEQYF.

The chain joins TRBV20-1 to TRBJ2-7; TRBD2 agrees at 12 bases. The CDR3 has 14 residues. In germline, CDR1 is DFQATT, CDR2 SNEGSKA (reference sequence). V lost 5 bases and J lost 3; bases outside the gene matches: 5. The CDR3 nucleotides read TGCAGTGCTCAGACTAGCGGGAGTTACTACGAGCAGTACTTC. Protein product: CSAQTSGSYYEQYF.

In this sample, this clonotype turned up a few times. The genes are TRBV5-5 and TRBJ2-4; TRBD1 is a possible D gene (5 bases). The J call is doubtful: the DNA matches TRBJ2-7 better. The CDR3 has 14 residues. CDR1 and CDR2 from the germline V gene are SGHKS and YYEKEE (reference sequence). The CDR3: CASSLDDSYYEQYF. As DNA, the CDR3 is TGTGCCAGCAGCTTGGACGACAGCTACTACGAGCAGTACTTC.

This clonotype appeared a few times. J is TRBJ2-5 and V is TRBV6-5; D not resolved. The germline V gene encodes CDR1 MNHEY and CDR2 SVGAGI. The V and J ends lost 0 bases and 5 bases respectively, with 10 bases between them. The CDR3 has 14 residues. The DNA for the CDR3 is TGTGCCAGCAGTTACTCGGAGTTGGAGGAGACCCAGTACTTC. This encodes CASSYSELEETQYF.

The gene calls are TRBV10-3 and TRBJ2-1; tentative D call: TRBD1 (5 bases). Trimming took off 2 bases at V and 12 bases at J, with 14 bases between the two ends. Looked up from germline, CDR1 is ENHRY and CDR2 is SYGVKD. The CDR3 is 13 amino acids. CDR3 nucleotide sequence: TGTGCCATCAGTGAGGACCAGGGAATCGGGCAGTTCTTC. This gives the protein CAISEDQGIGQFF.

The V and J genes are TRBV12-3 or TRBV12-4 and TRBJ2-5; no firm D call. Trimming shortened V by 6 bases and J by 2 bases, and 10 bases separated the two germline ends. The CDR3 runs 13 residues. This chain's CDR3 is CASSLRPQETQYF. The CDR3 bases are TGTGCCAGCAGCTTAAGACCGCAAGAGACCCAGTACTTC.

This clonotype was recorded a few times. The J gene is TRBJ2-7, the V gene TRBV15, with D hard to call. The CDR3 contains 14 residues. The germline gives CDR1 LNHNV, CDR2 YYDKDF (reference sequence). The germline V and J ends were trimmed by 1 base and 3 bases, with 10 bases remaining between them. The CDR3 reads CATSRGDTIYEQYF. The CDR3 nucleotides read TGTGCCACCAGCAGAGGTGACACCATCTACGAGCAGTACTTC.

The V call is TRBV28, the J call TRBJ2-3; no definite D call. The germline V and J ends were trimmed by 6 bases and 1 base, with 11 bases remaining between them. From germline, CDR1 is MDHEN and CDR2 SYDVKM. The CDR3 length is 14 residues. The DNA of the CDR3 is TGTGCCAGCAGCCCCAAGTTAGGCACAGATACGCAGTATTTT. The encoded protein is CASSPKLGTDTQYF. Looking up the rest from reference TRBV28 and TRBJ2-3 gives the full variable domain: DVKVTQSSRYLVKRTGEKVFLECVQDMDHENMFWYRQDPGLGLRLIYFSYDVKMKEKGDIPEGYSVSREKKERFSLILESASTNQTSMYLCASSPKLGTDTQYFGPGTRLTVL.

A single count supports this clonotype. This chain connects TRBV3-1 to TRBJ1-2; the D is unclear. Trimming shortened V by 3 bases and J by 4 bases, and 12 bases separated the two germline ends. Per the germline V gene, CDR1 is LGHDT and CDR2 is YNNKEL (reference sequence). The CDR3 covers 14 residues. The CDR3 sequence is CASSQGNRPYGYTF. In nucleotides, the CDR3 is TGTGCCAGCAGCCAGGGCAATCGTCCCTATGGCTACACCTTC.

This sequence joins TRBV28 and TRBJ1-6; 8 positions agree with TRBD1. Germline CDR1 is MDHEN and CDR2 is SYDVKM. The CDR3 runs to 16 residues. Germline trimming cut 5 bases from V and 7 bases from J; bases unmatched to any gene: 10. The DNA for the CDR3 is TGTGCCAGCAGTCTCCTCCCGGGACAGGAGAATTCACCCCTCCACTTT. Amino acids: CASSLLPGQENSPLHF. Variable domain in full (rest from reference TRBV28 and TRBJ1-6): DVKVTQSSRYLVKRTGEKVFLECVQDMDHENMFWYRQDPGLGLRLIYFSYDVKMKEKGDIPEGYSVSREKKERFSLILESASTNQTSMYLCASSLLPGQENSPLHFGNGTRLTVT.

The chain recombines TRBV20-1 with TRBJ1-2; D might be TRBD1 (5 bases). V lost 6 bases and J 2 bases, leaving 10 bases between the germline ends. Germline V gives CDR1 DFQATT, CDR2 SNEGSKA (reference sequence). The CDR3 loop spans 12 amino acids. The CDR3 nucleotides read TGCAGTGCGCTTGGGGGAAACTATGGCTACACCTTC. It encodes CSALGGNYGYTF.

This rearrangement joins TRBV30 to TRBJ2-3; TRBD2 is a possible D gene (6 bases). V was trimmed by 1 base and J by 4 bases, leaving 18 bases between them. The V gene's germline CDR1 is GTSNPN and CDR2 SVGIG (reference sequence). CDR3 length: 16 amino acids. The CDR3 spells CAWSAGQHSGADTQYF. As DNA, the CDR3 is TGTGCCTGGAGTGCTGGCCAACACTCGGGAGCAGATACGCAGTATTTT.

The chain uses TRBV15 and TRBJ2-5; a possible D gene is TRBD2 (5 bases). The CDR3 covers 14 residues. With 5 bases removed from V and 3 bases from J, the gap between germline ends came to 13 bases. Per the germline V gene, CDR1 is LNHNV and CDR2 is YYDKDF (reference sequence). CDR3 amino acids: CATSPRSGKETQYF. The CDR3 bases are TGTGCCACCAGCCCCAGAAGCGGCAAAGAGACCCAGTACTTC.

This chain connects TRBV27 to TRBJ1-5, with D unresolved. CDR1 and CDR2 from the germline V gene are MNHEY and SMNVEV (reference sequence). Trimming shortened V by 3 bases and J by 2 bases, and 14 bases separated the two germline ends. The CDR3 is 16 amino acids. CDR3 sequence (DNA): TGTGCCAGCAGTTTGGTTCCGGGAGGCGGCAATCAGCCCCAGCATTTT. It yields the protein CASSLVPGGGNQPQHF.

The V call is TRBV15, the J call TRBJ1-2; D uncertain. The germline gives CDR1 LNHNV, CDR2 YYDKDF (reference sequence). The V gene lost 3 bases and the J gene lost 2 bases, with 22 bases spanning the gap. CDR3 length: 18 residues. The CDR3 sequence: CATSSATLGPALNYGYTF. DNA of the CDR3: TGTGCCACCAGCAGCGCCACTCTCGGGCCAGCGTTAAACTATGGCTACACCTTC.

This chain uses TRBV15 with TRBJ2-5; possible D gene TRBD2, 5 bases. With 1 base removed from V and 1 base from J, the gap between germline ends came to 10 bases. This CDR3 region has 15 residues. The germline gives CDR1 LNHNV, CDR2 YYDKDF (reference sequence). In nucleotides, the CDR3 is TGTGCCACCAGCAGAGCTTACGGGGTCCAAGAGACCCAGTACTTC. Protein sequence: CATSRAYGVQETQYF.